The clone carrying this TCR beta chain was observed a handful of times. What it binds is not known. Some clones are missing from TCRdb's copy, which holds only in-frame ones; the method was immunoSEQ multiplex PCR. The data contain tens of thousands of clones, more than 85% of them singletons. CDR1 and CDR2 from the germline V gene are LGHNT and FRNRAP. CDR3 length: 16 residues. Trimming cost V 1 base and J 8 bases; bases outside gene matches: 5. The data were obtained in a study of T cell responses to AZD1222 COVID-19 vaccine. Findings and limits, study-wide: Sampled repertoires all dated from after the peak T cell response. Most donors were white British, females outnumbered males, and clonal diversity was possibly underestimated.

The sample in question was peripheral blood, obtained 28 days after the second AZD1222 dose. The source of this sequence is an adult who received the AZD1222 COVID-19 vaccine. The chain carries TRBV12-5 and TRBJ1-6; 10 bases line up with TRBD1. This CDR3 reads CASGLGTGTGDSPLHF. The CDR3 bases are TGTGCTAGTGGTTTGGGCACCGGGACAGGGGATTCACCCCTCCACTTT.